This T cell receptor (beta chain) was identified in a study of CD8+CD57+ T cells in acquired aplastic anemia. Study in general: DNA recovered from sorted CD4+ and CD8+ cells had a mean of 3.2 ug. Healthy donors yielded 9.5 million to 11 million CD4+ cell reads on average. Overall study findings and caveats: Between patients and controls, CD8+ Simpson's diversity did not vary significantly. Both patients and controls carried the same twenty-nine CD8+ CDR3 sequences.

CDR3 size: 13 residues. The V gene's germline CDR1 is SNHLY and CDR2 FYNNEI. V was cut by 6 bases and J by 6 bases, with 14 bases left in between. As regards this clonotype: As yet, its antigen is unknown.

Researchers used genomic DNA as the template to profile TCR beta VDJ and CDR3. TCRdb processed the reads anew with MiXCR; each CDR3 protein has one entry. The sample gives 33,000 or so distinct CDR3 sequences, 76% of which show up once; under 25% is in the top ten. Source material: sorted CD4+, CD8+, or CD8+CD57+ T cells (not recorded which) from PBMCs. The clonotype originates from a human donor in good health, serving as a control. The chain has TRBV2 and TRBJ1-1, with TRBD1 as a possible D gene (6 bases). The CDR3 here is CASRGGPIAEAFF. The CDR3 DNA sequence: TGTGCCAGCAGGGGGGGGCCAATCGCTGAAGCTTTCTTT. The full variable domain, with the rest looked up from reference TRBV2 and TRBJ1-1, is EPEVTQTPSHQVTQMGQEVILRCVPISNHLYFYWYRQILGQKVEFLVSFYNNEISEKSEIFDDQFSVERPDGSNFTLKIRSTKLEDSAMYFCASRGGPIAEAFFGQGTRLTVV.